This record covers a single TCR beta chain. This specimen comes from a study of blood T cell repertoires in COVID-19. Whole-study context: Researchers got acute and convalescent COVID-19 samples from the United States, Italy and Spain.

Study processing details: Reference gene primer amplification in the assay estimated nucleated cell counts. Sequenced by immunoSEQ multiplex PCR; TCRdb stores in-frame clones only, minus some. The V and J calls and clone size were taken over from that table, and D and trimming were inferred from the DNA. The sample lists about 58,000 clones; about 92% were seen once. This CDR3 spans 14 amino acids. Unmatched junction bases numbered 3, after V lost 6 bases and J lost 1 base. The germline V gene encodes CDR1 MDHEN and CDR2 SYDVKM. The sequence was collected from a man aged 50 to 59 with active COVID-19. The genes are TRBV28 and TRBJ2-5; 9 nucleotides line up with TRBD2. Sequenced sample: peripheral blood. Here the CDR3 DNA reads TGTGCCAGCAGGGCTAGCGGGGCCCAAGAGACCCAGTACTTC. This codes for CASRASGAQETQYF.